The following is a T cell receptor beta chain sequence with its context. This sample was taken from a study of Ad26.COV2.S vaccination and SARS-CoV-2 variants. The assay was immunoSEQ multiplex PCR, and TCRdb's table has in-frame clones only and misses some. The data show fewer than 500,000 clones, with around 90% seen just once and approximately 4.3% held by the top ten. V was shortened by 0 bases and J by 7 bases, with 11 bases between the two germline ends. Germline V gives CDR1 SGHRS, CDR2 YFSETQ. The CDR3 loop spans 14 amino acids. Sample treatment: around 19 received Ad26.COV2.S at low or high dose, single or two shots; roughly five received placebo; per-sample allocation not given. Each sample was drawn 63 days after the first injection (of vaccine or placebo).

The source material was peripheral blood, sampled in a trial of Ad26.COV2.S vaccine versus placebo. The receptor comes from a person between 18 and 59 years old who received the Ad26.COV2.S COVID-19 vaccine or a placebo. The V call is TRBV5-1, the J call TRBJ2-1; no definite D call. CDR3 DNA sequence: TGCGCCAGCAGCTTGGGGCGCAGTGGAAATGAGCAGTTCTTC. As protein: CASSLGRSGNEQFF.